This T cell receptor beta chain derives from a study of long-term antiretroviral therapy in people with HIV. Version v3.0 of the immunoSEQ assay was performed at survey level. Sequenced by immunoSEQ multiplex PCR; TCRdb stores in-frame clones only, minus some. The profile covers over 35,000 clones, with 94% appearing a single time and approximately 2% taken by the ten largest. This receptor was taken from a man aged 30 to 45 with HIV. This specimen consisted of unsorted PBMCs, obtained approximately 9.1 years after starting antiretroviral therapy.

The DNA for the CDR3 is TGTGCCAGCAGCTTAGTAATTGTGGGCAGCACAGATACGCAGTATTTT. It translates to CASSLVIVGSTDTQYF. V usage is TRBV11-1 and J usage is TRBJ2-3; D is unclear. The CDR3 has 16 residues. In germline, CDR1 is SGHAT, CDR2 FQDESV (reference sequence). V lost 1 base, J lost 0 bases, and 11 bases lay in between.